This T cell receptor beta chain derives from a study of cytomegalovirus exposure and HLA in healthy donors. Study at large: As an earlier analysis found, about 179 million T cells yielded fewer than 130 million unique TCR beta sequences.

CDR3 length: 15 residues. The V gene's germline CDR1 is SGDLS and CDR2 YYNGEE. The V end was cut by 3 bases, the J end by 7 bases, with 18 bases between. Study outcomes and limitations: Specific recognition of CMV antigens was confirmed in vitro for a few chains (all CMV-associated).

About this clone: No antigen is known for it.

In the PCR, 60 Vbeta and 13 Jbeta primers were used. Sequencing used immunoSEQ multiplex PCR; TCRdb keeps in-frame clones, though not all of them. The data show 100,000 to 120,000 clones, roughly 80% seen once. Sequencing was done on a sample of PBMCs. The origin of this receptor is a man aged 25 to 40 in good health and CMV-seropositive. This chain joins TRBV9 and TRBJ2-3; D is perhaps TRBD2 (7 bases). The CDR3 DNA is TGTGCCAGCAGCGCCCCGGGGGGACAAAGGAATACGCAGTATTTT. It specifies CASSAPGGQRNTQYF.